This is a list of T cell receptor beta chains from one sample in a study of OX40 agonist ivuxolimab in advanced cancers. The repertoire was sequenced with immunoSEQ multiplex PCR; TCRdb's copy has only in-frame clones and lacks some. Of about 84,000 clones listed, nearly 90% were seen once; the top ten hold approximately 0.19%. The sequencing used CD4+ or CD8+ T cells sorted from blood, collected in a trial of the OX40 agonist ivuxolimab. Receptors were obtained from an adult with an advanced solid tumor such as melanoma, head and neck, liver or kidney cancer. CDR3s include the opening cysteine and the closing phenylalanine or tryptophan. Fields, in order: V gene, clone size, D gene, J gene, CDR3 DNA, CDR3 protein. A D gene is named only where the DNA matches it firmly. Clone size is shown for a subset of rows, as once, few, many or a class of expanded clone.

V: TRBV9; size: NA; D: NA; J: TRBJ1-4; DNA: TGTGCCAGCAGCGACAGGTGGGGTGAAAAACTGTTTTTT; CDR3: CASSDRWGEKLFF
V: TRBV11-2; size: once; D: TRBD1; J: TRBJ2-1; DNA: TGTGCCAGCAGCTTAGCGCAGGGGACAGGCAATGAGCAGTTCTTC; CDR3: CASSLAQGTGNEQFF
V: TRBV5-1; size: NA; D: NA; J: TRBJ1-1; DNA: TGCGCCAGCAGCCAAGCCGACCAAACTGAAGCTTTCTTT; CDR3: CASSQADQTEAFF
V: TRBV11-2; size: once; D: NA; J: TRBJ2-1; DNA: TGTGCCAGCAGCTTACCCGAGACAGCTTATTACAATGAGCAGTTCTTC; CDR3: CASSLPETAYYNEQFF
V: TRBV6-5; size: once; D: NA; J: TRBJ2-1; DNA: TGTGCCAGCAGTTTCCGTCAGGGGTACAATGAGCAGTTCTTC; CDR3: CASSFRQGYNEQFF
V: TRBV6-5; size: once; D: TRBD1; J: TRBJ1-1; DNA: TGTGCCAGCAGCGGACAGGGGGCTGGCACTGAAGCTTTCTTT; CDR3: CASSGQGAGTEAFF
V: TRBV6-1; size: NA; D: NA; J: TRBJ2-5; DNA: TGTGCCAGCAGCCCGGAGGAGACCCAGTACTTC; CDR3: CASSPEETQYF
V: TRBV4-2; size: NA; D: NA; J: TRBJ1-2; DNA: TGTGCCAGCAGCCAAGCCGGGGTAGGCTATGGCTACACCTTC; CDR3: CASSQAGVGYGYTF
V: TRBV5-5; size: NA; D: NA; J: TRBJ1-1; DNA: TGTGCCAGCAGCTTGGAGAGATATGAAGCTTTCTTT; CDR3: CASSLERYEAFF
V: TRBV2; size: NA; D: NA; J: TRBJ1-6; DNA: TGTGCCAGCAGTGAAGCATCGTGGGGTTTGGCACCCCTCCACTTT; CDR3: CASSEASWGLAPLHF
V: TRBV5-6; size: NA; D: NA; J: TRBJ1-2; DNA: TGTGCCAGCAGCTTGGGCAGGGTGGGCTATGGCTACACCTTC; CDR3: CASSLGRVGYGYTF
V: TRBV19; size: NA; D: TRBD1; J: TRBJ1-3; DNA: TGTGCCAGTAGTACAGACAGGGTCCACTCTGGAAACACCATATATTTT; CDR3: CASSTDRVHSGNTIYF
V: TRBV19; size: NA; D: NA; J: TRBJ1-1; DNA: TGTGCCAGTAGTAGTTCCGGGGACACTGAAGCTTTCTTT; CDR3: CASSSSGDTEAFF
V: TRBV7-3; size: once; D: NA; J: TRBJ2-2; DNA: TGTGCCAGCAGCTGGTCCGGGGACACCGGGGAGCTGTTTTTT; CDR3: CASSWSGDTGELFF
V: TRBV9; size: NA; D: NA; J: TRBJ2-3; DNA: TGTGCCAGCAGCGTTTTAGCGGCCCAGGGGACAGATACGCAGTATTTT; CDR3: CASSVLAAQGTDTQYF
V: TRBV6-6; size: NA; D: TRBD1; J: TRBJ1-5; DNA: TGTGCCAGCAGTTACTCAGACAGGGACAATCAGCCCCAGCATTTT; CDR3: CASSYSDRDNQPQHF
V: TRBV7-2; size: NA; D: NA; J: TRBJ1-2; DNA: TGTGCCAGCAGCTTAGTTGGGGATGGCTACACCTTC; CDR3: CASSLVGDGYTF
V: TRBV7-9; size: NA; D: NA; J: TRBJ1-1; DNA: TGTGCCAGCAGCTTTGGCCCCAGACTAGCGAACACTGAAGCTTTCTTT; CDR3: CASSFGPRLANTEAFF
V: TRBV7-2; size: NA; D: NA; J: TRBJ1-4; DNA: TGTGCCAGCAGCTTAGTAAGGGGAAAACTGTTTTTT; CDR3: CASSLVRGKLFF
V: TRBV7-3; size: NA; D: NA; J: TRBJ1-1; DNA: TGTGCCAGCAGCTTCAGGGGGAACACTGAAGCTTTCTTT; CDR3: CASSFRGNTEAFF
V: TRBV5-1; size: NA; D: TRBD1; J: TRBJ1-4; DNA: TGCGCCAGCAGCTTTGGAGACAGGGGTGGTGAAAAACTGTTTTTT; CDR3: CASSFGDRGGEKLFF
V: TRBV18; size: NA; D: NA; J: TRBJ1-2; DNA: TGTGCCAGCTCACCAAGCAGAAGGGGAGAGGGCTACACCTTC; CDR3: CASSPSRRGEGYTF
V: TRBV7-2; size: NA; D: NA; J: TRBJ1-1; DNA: TGTGCCAGCAGCTTAATAGGCCGGGGTAAAGCTTTCTTT; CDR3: CASSLIGRGKAFF
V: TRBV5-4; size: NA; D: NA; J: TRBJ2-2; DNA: TGTGCCAGCAGCTTAGGGGGACAAAACACCGGGGAGCTGTTTTTT; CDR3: CASSLGGQNTGELFF
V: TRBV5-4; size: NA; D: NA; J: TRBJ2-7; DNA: TGTGCCAGCAGAACCGGGACTGGCACCTACGAGCAGTACTTC; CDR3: CASRTGTGTYEQYF